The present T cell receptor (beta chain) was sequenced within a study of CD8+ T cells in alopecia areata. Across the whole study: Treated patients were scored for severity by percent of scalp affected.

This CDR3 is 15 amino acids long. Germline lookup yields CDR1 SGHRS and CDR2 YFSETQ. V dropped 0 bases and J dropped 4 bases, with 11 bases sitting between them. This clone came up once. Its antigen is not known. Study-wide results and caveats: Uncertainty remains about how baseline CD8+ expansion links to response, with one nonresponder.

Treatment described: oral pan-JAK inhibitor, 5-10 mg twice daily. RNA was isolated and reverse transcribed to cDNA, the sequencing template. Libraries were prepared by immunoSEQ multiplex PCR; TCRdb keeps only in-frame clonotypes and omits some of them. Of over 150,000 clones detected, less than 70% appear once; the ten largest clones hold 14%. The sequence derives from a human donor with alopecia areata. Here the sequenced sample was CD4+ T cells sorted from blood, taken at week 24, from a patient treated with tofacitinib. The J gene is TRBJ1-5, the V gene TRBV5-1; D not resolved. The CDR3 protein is CASSLGGIGNQPQHF. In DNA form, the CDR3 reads TGCGCCAGCAGCTTGGGAGGGATAGGAAATCAGCCCCAGCATTTT.